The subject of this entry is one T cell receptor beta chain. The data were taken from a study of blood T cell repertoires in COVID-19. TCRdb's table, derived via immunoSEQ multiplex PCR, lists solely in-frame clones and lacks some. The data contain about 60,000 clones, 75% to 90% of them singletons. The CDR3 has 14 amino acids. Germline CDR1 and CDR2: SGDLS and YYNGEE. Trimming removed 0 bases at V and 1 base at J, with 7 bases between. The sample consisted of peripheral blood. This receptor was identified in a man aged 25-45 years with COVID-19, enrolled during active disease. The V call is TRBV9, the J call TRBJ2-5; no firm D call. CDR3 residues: CASSVGTFQETQYF. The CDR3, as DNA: TGTGCCAGCAGCGTAGGAACTTTCCAAGAGACCCAGTACTTC.